The 2 T cell receptor beta chains below were found in one sample sequenced in a study of neoadjuvant anti-PD-1 for oral cavity cancer. TCRdb's copy holds only in-frame clones and misses some; the assay was immunoSEQ multiplex PCR. The data hold 10,000 to 15,000 clones, with roughly 60% observed a single time. The sample consisted of tumor tissue, taken before nivolumab (anti-PD-1) treatment. These receptors were obtained from a person aged 35-79 years with oral cavity squamous cell carcinoma.

The gene calls are TRBV4-2 and TRBJ2-1, with TRBD2 matching over 9 bases. Germline loops: CDR1 LGHNA, CDR2 YNFKEQ. After removal of 0 bases from V and 6 bases from J, the junction contained 6 bases not matched to a gene. The CDR3 is made up of 16 amino acids. The CDR3 bases are TGTGCCAGCAGCCAAGATTTTAGCGGGAGCGGCAATGAGCAGTTCTTC. As protein: CASSQDFSGSGNEQFF.

This clone is labeled as medium-sized. This chain uses TRBV6-6 with TRBJ2-1, with D perhaps matching TRBD1 (5 bases). V was trimmed by 7 bases and J by 10 bases, leaving 8 bases between them. Germline V CDR1 and CDR2: MNHNY, SVGAGI (reference sequence). The CDR3 is 10 residues long. The CDR3 sequence: CASKGEEQFF. The CDR3 bases are TGTGCCAGCAAAGGGGAAGAGCAGTTCTTC.